The 17 T cell receptor beta chains listed next were all sequenced from one sample in a study of long-term antiretroviral therapy in people with HIV. Survey-level resolution applied to immunoSEQ assay v3.0. This table comes from immunoSEQ multiplex PCR, and its TCRdb copy is limited to in-frame clones, with some not included. The table records about 5,600 clones, around four fifths of them present only once. The input for sequencing was unsorted PBMCs, taken 1.8 years before starting antiretroviral therapy. These receptors came from a man aged 35-49 years with HIV.

The chain couples TRBV9 to TRBJ2-7; TRBD2 matches at 13 bases. The CDR3 length is 15 residues. Per germline, CDR1 SGDLS and CDR2 YYNGEE. V trimming: 3 bases; J trimming: 3 bases; junction bases outside the gene matches: 3. CDR3 DNA: TGTGCCAGCAGCGGGGGGACTAGCGGGATCTACGAGCAGTACTTC. This codes for CASSGGTSGIYEQYF.

This clone turned up a few times. J is TRBJ2-3 and V is TRBV28; 10 bases are a match to TRBD2. Germline V gene sequence: CDR1 MDHEN, CDR2 SYDVKM. V was pared by 5 bases and J by 2 bases, with 7 bases of the junction left unmatched. The CDR3 totals 16 residues. In DNA, the CDR3 is TGTGCCAGCAGTACACGGACTAGCGGCCTCACAGATACGCAGTATTTT. As protein: CASSTRTSGLTDTQYF.

This clone appeared once. The chain has TRBV11-1 and TRBJ2-2; the D gene is possibly TRBD2 (5 bases). CDR3 length: 14 residues. Looked up from germline, CDR1 is SGHAT and CDR2 is FQDESV (reference sequence). Trimming shortened V by 5 bases and J by 4 bases, and 11 bases separated the two germline ends. DNA for the CDR3: TGTGCCAGCAGCGCCCGGGGTCCCACCGGGGAGCTGTTTTTT. Translating it yields CASSARGPTGELFF. The full variable domain, in which reference TRBV11-1 and TRBJ2-2 provide the parts outside the CDR3, is EAEVAQSPRYKITEKSQAVAFWCDPISGHATLYWYRQILGQGPELLVQFQDESVVDDSQLPKDRFSAERLKGVDSTLKIQPAELGDSAMYLCASSARGPTGELFFGEGSRLTVL.

The chain combines TRBV29-1 with TRBJ2-7, with D perhaps TRBD2 (8 bases). Per the germline V gene, CDR1 is SQVTM and CDR2 is ANQGSEA. With 4 bases removed from V and 3 bases from J, the gap between germline ends came to 25 bases. CDR3 length: 17 amino acids. Here the CDR3 reads CSVGVAGLTGPLYEQYF. The CDR3, as DNA: TGCAGCGTTGGAGTAGCGGGATTGACAGGGCCACTCTACGAGCAGTACTTC.

The chain links TRBV28 to TRBJ2-7; D gene ambiguous. Germline CDR1 MDHEN, CDR2 SYDVKM. CDR3 length: 12 amino acids. The ends were cut back, 2 bases at V and 4 bases at J, with 6 bases in the middle. The CDR3 loop is CASSLRLYEQYF. The CDR3 DNA sequence: TGTGCCAGCAGTTTACGACTTTACGAGCAGTACTTC.

The chain employs TRBV11-2 and TRBJ2-1, with 11 bases aligning to TRBD2. The CDR3 covers 16 residues. V trimming: 6 bases; J trimming: 7 bases; junction bases outside the gene matches: 11. The germline gives CDR1 SGHAT, CDR2 FQNNGV. The CDR3 here is CASRYTAGTSGNEQFF. CDR3 in DNA: TGTGCCAGCAGGTACACCGCCGGGACTAGCGGTAATGAGCAGTTCTTC.

This clone has just a few counts. V usage is TRBV6-5 and J usage is TRBJ1-1; D might be TRBD1 (6 bases). The CDR3 length is 13 residues. CDR1 MNHEY and CDR2 SVGAGI come from the germline V gene. The V and J ends lost 2 bases and 5 bases respectively, with 9 bases between them. In nucleotides, the CDR3 is TGTGCCAGCAGTTACGTAGGGGGGACTGAAGCTTTCTTT. This encodes CASSYVGGTEAFF.

The rearrangement links TRBV28 to TRBJ2-5, with D perhaps matching TRBD2 (5 bases). Germline V lookup: CDR1 MDHEN, CDR2 SYDVKM. CDR3 length: 14 amino acids. Deletions cut 6 bases from V and 5 bases from J, with 16 bases between. The CDR3 nucleotides read TGTGCCAGCAGACGCCATCGAGGCGGGGAGACCCAGTACTTC. Its translation: CASRRHRGGETQYF. The full variable domain, completed using reference TRBV28 and TRBJ2-5, is DVKVTQSSRYLVKRTGEKVFLECVQDMDHENMFWYRQDPGLGLRLIYFSYDVKMKEKGDIPEGYSVSREKKERFSLILESASTNQTSMYLCASRRHRGGETQYFGPGTRLLVL.

This clone was observed a single time. The V call is TRBV19, the J call TRBJ2-1, with TRBD2 matching over 9 bases. After removal of 7 bases from V and 2 bases from J, the junction contained 3 bases not matched to a gene. Germline V gene data show CDR1 as LNHDA and CDR2 as SQIVND (reference sequence). The CDR3 loop spans 14 amino acids. CDR3 nucleotides: TGTGCCAGTAAAGGGACTAGCACCTACAATGAGCAGTTCTTC. Encoded protein: CASKGTSTYNEQFF.

The rearrangement uses TRBV27 and TRBJ1-5, with 8 positions matching TRBD1. Germline lookup yields CDR1 MNHEY and CDR2 SMNVEV (reference sequence). This CDR3 is built from 18 residues. V lost 2 bases and J lost 0; bases outside the gene matches: 9. Here the CDR3 reads CASSLVGQGANSNQPQHF. DNA of the CDR3: TGTGCCAGCAGTTTAGTCGGCCAGGGGGCAAATAGCAATCAGCCCCAGCATTTT.

The chain carries TRBV15 and TRBJ2-7; 7 positions match TRBD1. This CDR3 is 16 amino acids long. In germline, CDR1 is LNHNV, CDR2 YYDKDF (reference sequence). Trimming at V came to 6 bases and at J to 2 bases, leaving 13 bases not matched to a gene. The CDR3 here is CATSRDEGATTYEQYF. CDR3 DNA sequence: TGTGCCACCAGTCGAGACGAGGGGGCGACTACCTACGAGCAGTACTTC.

The V call is TRBV7-8, the J call TRBJ2-1, with D maybe TRBD1 (6 bases). The CDR3 contains 14 residues. Per germline, CDR1 SGHVS and CDR2 FQNEAQ. V lost 1 base and J 3 bases, leaving 7 bases between the germline ends. The CDR3 DNA sequence: TGTGCCAGCAGCTTAGTACAGGGCTACAATGAGCAGTTCTTC. Its protein product is CASSLVQGYNEQFF.

Remarks on this clone: The junction and the germline gene differ at one end; a read error may be behind it. The chain combines TRBV27 with TRBJ2-1; 11 bases are shared with TRBD1. CDR1 is MNHEY, CDR2 SMNVEV, per germline (reference sequence). The CDR3 sequence is 18 residues long. CDR3 coding DNA: TGTGCCAGCAGTATATCGTTCCCGGGACAGGGGGCCTACAATGAGCAGTTCTTC. Its protein product is CASSISFPGQGAYNEQFF.

The gene calls are TRBV27 and TRBJ2-1; D remains ambiguous. The CDR3 has 16 amino acids. Germline lookup yields CDR1 MNHEY and CDR2 SMNVEV (reference sequence). Trimming took off 5 bases at V and 6 bases at J, with 20 bases between the two ends. This chain's CDR3 is CASSIEASSLPNEQFF. Here the CDR3 DNA reads TGTGCCAGCAGTATTGAGGCATCGTCCTTGCCCAATGAGCAGTTCTTC.

The rearrangement links TRBV9 to TRBJ2-2; D perhaps matches TRBD1 (5 bases). Germline-derived CDR1 and CDR2 are SGDLS and YYNGEE. V was clipped by 2 bases and J by 7 bases, with 18 bases between them. The length of the CDR3 is 16 residues. The CDR3: CASSVLGRGRVGELFF. The CDR3 DNA sequence: TGTGCCAGCAGCGTGTTGGGGCGCGGTAGGGTCGGGGAGCTGTTTTTT. The full variable domain, completed using reference TRBV9 and TRBJ2-2, is DSGVTQTPKHLITATGQRVTLRCSPRSGDLSVYWYQQSLDQGLQFLIQYYNGEERAKGNILERFSAQQFPDLHSELNLSSLELGDSALYFCASSVLGRGRVGELFFGEGSRLTVL.

The CDR3 bases are TGTGCCTGGAGTAACACGGGACAGGGGGTGAACACTGAAGCTTTCTTT. It translates to CAWSNTGQGVNTEAFF. The genes are TRBV30 and TRBJ1-1; 11 nucleotides line up with TRBD1. V lost 2 bases and J lost 0; bases outside the gene matches: 5. The CDR3 covers 16 residues. The V gene's germline CDR1 is GTSNPN and CDR2 SVGIG (reference sequence). Full variable domain (remainder filled in from reference TRBV30 and TRBJ1-1): SQTIHQWPATLVQPVGSPLSLECTVEGTSNPNLYWYRQAAGRGLQLLFYSVGIGQISSEVPQNLSASRPQDRQFILSSKKLLLSDSGFYLCAWSNTGQGVNTEAFFGQGTRLTVV.

The V gene is TRBV15, the J gene TRBJ2-7, with unresolved D. The CDR3 runs 15 residues. CDR1 is LNHNV and CDR2 is YYDKDF in the germline V gene (reference sequence). V gave up 0 bases and J gave up 2 bases, with 11 bases separating them. The CDR3 protein is CATSRDPGRPYEQYF. In DNA form, the CDR3 reads TGTGCCACCAGCAGAGATCCTGGCAGACCCTACGAGCAGTACTTC.